This is a list of T cell receptor beta chains from one sample in a study of OX40 agonist ivuxolimab in advanced cancers. Profiling relied on immunoSEQ multiplex PCR, and the TCRdb table lists in-frame clones only, not all of them. The top ten clones hold around 0.55% of a sample with some 130,000 clones, approximately 90% of them seen once. The sample in question was CD4+ or CD8+ T cells sorted from blood, obtained in a trial of the OX40 agonist ivuxolimab. The receptors derive from an adult with an advanced solid tumor such as melanoma, head and neck, liver or kidney cancer. The CDR3 runs from the conserved cysteine through the conserved F or W. A D gene is named only where the DNA matches it firmly. Size tells how often a clone was seen (once, few, many) or the class of an expanded clone, and some rows leave it out.

clone_size d_call j_call v_call cdr3_nt cdr3_aa
NA NA TRBJ1-2 TRBV4-3 TGCGCCAGCAGCGTTGCCGCAGTTAACTATGGCTACACCTTC CASSVAAVNYGYTF
once TRBD1 TRBJ2-3 TRBV10-2 TGCGCCAGCAAACCGGGACAGCCCACAGATACGCAGTATTTT CASKPGQPTDTQYF
NA NA TRBJ2-5 TRBV10-3 TGTGCCATCAGTGATAGTGATGCCCAAGAGACCCAGTACTTC CAISDSDAQETQYF
once NA TRBJ2-1 TRBV29-1 TGCAGCGTTGATCCCGAGAGGGGGGCGAACAATGAGCAGTTCTTC CSVDPERGANNEQFF
NA TRBD1 TRBJ1-2 TRBV29-1 TGCAGCGTTGAAGATCGAGGAGGACAGGGGGCGCGAGTCAATGGCTACACCTTC CSVEDRGGQGARVNGYTF
once NA TRBJ1-4 TRBV11-2 TGTGCCAGCAGCCCACCGACAGGAGGGGATGAAAAACTGTTTTTT CASSPPTGGDEKLFF
NA NA TRBJ2-7 TRBV5-4 TGTGCCAGCAGCTTGGACGGGGGGCCCTACGAGCAGTACTTC CASSLDGGPYEQYF
once TRBD2 TRBJ2-7 TRBV10-3 TGTGCCATCAGTGATAGTAGCGGGGGTTCCTACGAGCAGTACTTC CAISDSSGGSYEQYF
NA NA TRBJ1-2 TRBV2 TGTGCCAGCAGGGAGGACCCGGCTGCTAACTATGGCTACACCTTC CASREDPAANYGYTF
few TRBD1 TRBJ1-1 TRBV5-1 TGCGCCAGCAGCCCCGGGACAGGGTTTAACACTGAAGCTTTCTTT CASSPGTGFNTEAFF
NA NA TRBJ1-2 TRBV30 TGTGCCTGGAGCGGACAAACCTATGGCTACACCTTC CAWSGQTYGYTF
few NA TRBJ1-6 TRBV5-6 TGTGCCAGCAGCCCAACCCTGGGGAATTCACCCCTCCACTTT CASSPTLGNSPLHF
NA TRBD2 TRBJ2-3 TRBV6-6 TGTGCCAGCAGTTACGCGGCTAGCGGGGGGTCGCAGTATTTT CASSYAASGGSQYF
NA TRBD1 TRBJ1-2 TRBV10-2 TGCGCCAGCAGCCAATCGCCGGGACAGGGGGCGCCTGGCTACACCTTC CASSQSPGQGAPGYTF
NA TRBD1 TRBJ1-4 TRBV10-3 TGTGCCATCGGAGCTGCGACCGGGACAGGGAGGGGTGCTAATGAAAAACTGTTTTTT CAIGAATGTGRGANEKLFF